The 32 T cell receptor beta chains presented below share a single source sample, sequenced in a study of response to subunit inactivated influenza vaccine. TCRdb re-analysed the RT-PCR reads in MiXCR, keeping a single row per CDR3 protein. The data show 650,000 to 850,000 distinct CDR3 sequences, with approximately 15% seen just once and 5.5% to 8% held by the top ten. The sample consisted of PBMCs from blood, taken 14 to 15 days before vaccination. The receptors shown here come from a middle-aged man who received an inactivated influenza vaccine.

V usage is TRBV3-1 and J usage is TRBJ1-5, with D possibly TRBD1 on 5 matching bases. There are 15 residues in the CDR3. Germline values: CDR1 LGHDT, CDR2 YNNKEL (reference sequence). Trimming pared 0 bases from V and 6 bases from J, leaving 12 bases between. The CDR3 nucleotides read TGTGCCAGCAGCCAAGATGCGAGGGGAGCTCAGCCCCAGCATTTT. Residues: CASSQDARGAQPQHF. The whole variable domain, remainder taken from reference TRBV3-1 and TRBJ1-5, is DTAVSQTPKYLVTQMGNDKSIKCEQNLGHDTMYWYKQDSKKFLKIMFSYNNKELIINETVPNRFSPKSPDKAHLNLHINSLELGDSAVYFCASSQDARGAQPQHFGDGTRLSIL.

In its sample, this clonotype was seen a few times. V is TRBV29-1 and J is TRBJ2-4; possible D gene TRBD2, 7 bases. Trimming stripped 5 bases from V and 0 bases from J, with 14 bases between. The germline CDR1 and CDR2 sequences are SQVTM and ANQGSEA. The CDR3 runs to 15 residues. CDR3 in amino acids: CSVQGGGLAKNIQYF. The CDR3 DNA reads as TGCAGCGTTCAAGGGGGGGGTCTAGCCAAAAACATTCAGTACTTC.

The V call is TRBV5-1, the J call TRBJ2-1; TRBD2 is a possible D gene (7 bases). The CDR3 length is 15 residues. The germline V gene has CDR1 SGHRS and CDR2 YFSETQ. Trimming took off 0 bases at V and 9 bases at J, with 16 bases between the two ends. The CDR3 region has the DNA TGCGCCAGCAGCTTGGTACACGGCGGGGGCGGTGAGCAGTTCTTC. Protein: CASSLVHGGGGEQFF.

This clonotype was detected a few times. The V call is TRBV12-3 or TRBV12-4, the J call TRBJ1-1; D may be TRBD1 (6 bases). The CDR3 is 13 residues long. The V end lost 5 bases, the J end lost 10 bases, and 17 bases lay between the germline ends. The CDR3 loop reads CASSLSQGTVAFF. In DNA, the CDR3 is TGTGCCAGCAGTCTATCTCAGGGGACCGTAGCTTTCTTT.

Points on this clonotype: A clone one base away is much larger, so this may be a read error. The chain employs TRBV5-1 and TRBJ1-1; the D is unclear. CDR1 and CDR2 from the germline V gene are SGHRS and YFSETQ. The CDR3 has 14 residues. CDR3 nucleotides: TGCGCCGGCAGCTTGGAGCCGGCGAACACTGAAGCTTTCTTT. Its translation is CAGSLEPANTEAFF.

This clonotype was picked up a small number of times. This sequence joins TRBV3-1 and TRBJ2-1; 10 nucleotides align to TRBD2. CDR1 and CDR2 (germline): LGHDT, YNNKEL (reference sequence). The CDR3 is 19 amino acids. V trimming: 1 base; J trimming: 0 bases; junction bases outside the gene matches: 9. The CDR3: CASSQVGAGGRSSYNEQFF. DNA of the CDR3: TGTGCCAGCAGCCAAGTGGGAGCGGGGGGGAGGAGCTCCTACAATGAGCAGTTCTTC.

The V call is TRBV6-1, the J call TRBJ1-2; TRBD1 matches 7 bases. The CDR3 sequence is 15 residues long. Trimming took 6 bases from V and 4 from J; bases not matched to a gene: 11. Germline loops: CDR1 MNHNS, CDR2 SASEGT. Here the CDR3 reads CASRPQGSHGYGYTF. CDR3 nucleotides: TGTGCCAGCAGACCACAGGGGTCGCATGGCTATGGCTACACCTTC.

The rearrangement uses TRBV29-1 and TRBJ2-1, with D maybe TRBD1 (6 bases). The CDR3 consists of 16 residues. Germline CDR1 and CDR2: SQVTM and ANQGSEA. The V gene lost 5 bases and the J gene lost 5 bases, with 22 bases spanning the gap. The CDR3 loop is CSVFPTVQGSHNEQFF. The CDR3 bases are TGCAGCGTTTTTCCCACGGTACAGGGCTCACACAATGAGCAGTTCTTC.

This clonotype was found a few times. The chain is built from TRBV7-7 and TRBJ2-3; no clear D. The V gene's germline CDR1 is SSHAT and CDR2 FNYEAQ (reference sequence). V was clipped by 5 bases and J by 0 bases, with 15 bases between them. The CDR3 extends over 16 amino acids. The CDR3 sequence is CASSPDLARSTDTQYF. The CDR3 nucleotides are TGTGCCAGCAGCCCAGATTTGGCCCGGAGCACAGATACGCAGTATTTT.

The table lists this clonotype with a few counts. This sequence joins TRBV6-2 or TRBV6-3 and TRBJ1-1; no definite D call. The CDR3 covers 14 residues. Germline V gene lookup returns CDR1 MNHEY and CDR2 SVGEGT. With 4 bases removed from V and 4 bases from J, the gap between germline ends came to 13 bases. DNA of the CDR3: TGTGCCAGCAGTTCGAACACGTGGGGCACTGAAGCTTTCTTT. Its protein is CASSSNTWGTEAFF.

This clonotype was found a few times. The chain employs TRBV20-1 and TRBJ2-3, with D hard to call. Germline V gives CDR1 DFQATT, CDR2 SNEGSKA (reference sequence). The CDR3 consists of 14 residues. V lost 3 bases, J lost 6 bases, and 16 bases lay in between. CDR3 sequence: CSASGIFSQDTQYF. The CDR3 DNA is TGCAGTGCTAGTGGTATCTTTAGCCAGGATACGCAGTATTTT.

This chain joins TRBV29-1 and TRBJ1-1; unclear D gene. V was pared by 0 bases and J by 0 bases, with 8 bases between. CDR3 length equals 14 residues. Germline V gives CDR1 SQVTM, CDR2 ANQGSEA. CDR3 bases: TGCAGCGTTGAAGATCGGAATATGAACACTGAAGCTTTCTTT. It translates to CSVEDRNMNTEAFF. Filled out from reference TRBV29-1 and TRBJ1-1, the complete variable domain reads SAVISQKPSRDICQRGTSLTIQCQVDSQVTMMFWYRQQPGQSLTLIATANQGSEATYESGFVIDKFPISRPNLTFSTLTVSNMSPEDSSIYLCSVEDRNMNTEAFFGQGTRLTVV.

The sample holds a few counts of this clonotype. The J gene is TRBJ2-7, the V gene TRBV3-1; D gene uncertain. The CDR3 contains 14 residues. CDR1 is LGHDT, CDR2 YNNKEL, per germline (reference sequence). V lost 2 bases and J 6 bases, leaving 14 bases between the germline ends. For the CDR3, the DNA is TGTGCCAGCAGCCAAAAGGCCCTCAACCTCGAGCAGTACTTC. It codes for CASSQKALNLEQYF.

This clonotype was recorded a few times. The V and J genes are TRBV20-1 and TRBJ2-2; perhaps D is TRBD1 or TRBD2 (6 bases each). V gave up 3 bases and J gave up 2 bases, with 13 bases separating them. The V gene's germline CDR1 is DFQATT and CDR2 SNEGSKA (reference sequence). This CDR3 is built from 15 residues. CDR3 sequence: CSASRGPLNTGELFF. The CDR3 DNA reads TGCAGTGCTAGTCGGGGGCCACTCAACACCGGGGAGCTGTTTTTT.

This clonotype was counted a few times. The chain joins TRBV6-2 or TRBV6-3 to TRBJ2-3; TRBD1 might be the D (6 bases). Germline V gene data show CDR1 as MNHEY and CDR2 as SVGEGT. CDR3 length: 16 residues. Trimming took off 2 bases at V and 2 bases at J, with 14 bases between the two ends. The DNA of the CDR3 is TGTGCCAGCAGTTACGAGTGGGGGCCGTCCACAGATACGCAGTATTTT. It encodes CASSYEWGPSTDTQYF.

This clonotype was counted ten times or more. The rearrangement joins TRBV6-2 or TRBV6-3 to TRBJ2-1, with 7 bases fitting TRBD1. Trimming removed 6 bases from V and 0 bases from J; junction bases left unmatched: 2. Germline V gives CDR1 MNHEY, CDR2 SVGEGT. The CDR3 is 14 residues long. Here the CDR3 reads CASRRDSSYNEQFF. The CDR3 DNA sequence: TGTGCCAGCAGAAGGGACAGCTCCTACAATGAGCAGTTCTTC.

The J gene is TRBJ2-7, the V gene TRBV28; 7 positions match TRBD2. Trimming at V came to 6 bases and at J to 2 bases, leaving 25 bases not matched to a gene. The germline CDR1 and CDR2 sequences are MDHEN and SYDVKM. The CDR3 runs 20 residues. The CDR3 reads CASSPDGLWGGGRTPYEQYF. DNA of the CDR3: TGTGCCAGCAGCCCCGACGGATTGTGGGGTGGCGGGAGAACCCCCTACGAGCAGTACTTC.

This clonotype was picked up many times. This chain links TRBV5-6 with TRBJ2-1; TRBD2 matches at 14 bases. The CDR3 loop spans 16 amino acids. Germline V gene lookup returns CDR1 SGHDT and CDR2 YYEEEE. With 0 bases clipped from V and 4 bases from J, the junction kept 0 bases outside the gene matches. The CDR3 sequence: CASSLGLAGGYNEQFF. The CDR3 DNA reads TGTGCCAGCAGCTTGGGACTAGCGGGGGGGTACAATGAGCAGTTCTTC. Together with reference TRBV5-6 and TRBJ2-1, the CDR3 gives the full variable domain: DAGVTQSPTHLIKTRGQQVTLRCSPKSGHDTVSWYQQALGQGPQFIFQYYEEEERQRGNFPDRFSGHQFPNYSSELNVNALLLGDSALYLCASSLGLAGGYNEQFFGPGTRLTVL.

This clonotype was observed a few times. The V gene is TRBV2, the J gene TRBJ2-7, with TRBD2 as a possible D gene (5 bases). Germline V lookup: CDR1 SNHLY, CDR2 FYNNEI. The CDR3 contains 12 residues. Trimming removed 4 bases from V and 6 bases from J, with 10 bases in between. The CDR3 sequence: CASSGEGFEQYF. CDR3 DNA sequence: TGTGCCAGCAGTGGTGAGGGTTTCGAGCAGTACTTC.

This clonotype was observed a few times. The CDR3 region is CATGRSGRAEDTQYF. DNA for the CDR3: TGTGCCACCGGCCGGAGCGGGAGGGCCGAGGATACGCAGTATTTT. The chain joins TRBV6-1 to TRBJ2-3; 10 bases fit TRBD2. The CDR3 sequence is 15 residues long. The germline V gene has CDR1 MNHNS and CDR2 SASEGT. Trimming took 10 bases from V and 6 from J; bases not matched to a gene: 13.

This clonotype came up a few times. The V call is TRBV12-3 or TRBV12-4, the J call TRBJ2-1; 8 bases are shared with TRBD1. J gave up 5 bases and V 5 bases, and 8 bases lay outside the gene matches. The CDR3 is 15 amino acids. Here the CDR3 DNA reads TGTGCCAGCAGTCCAAGGGACAGGACAAACAATGAGCAGTTCTTC. Amino acid sequence: CASSPRDRTNNEQFF.

The V and J genes are TRBV12-3 or TRBV12-4 and TRBJ1-1, with 10 bases that match TRBD1. V dropped 6 bases and J dropped 5; count of bases not matched to a gene: 9. The CDR3 is 15 residues long. The CDR3 reads CASRGTGVRGTEAFF. CDR3 nucleotide sequence: TGTGCCAGCAGGGGGACAGGGGTTAGAGGGACTGAAGCTTTCTTT.

This clonotype was seen a few times. The chain links TRBV5-1 to TRBJ1-1; unclear D gene. In germline, CDR1 is SGHRS, CDR2 YFSETQ. CDR3 length: 15 residues. V was cut by 4 bases and J by 0 bases, with 13 bases left in between. CDR3 coding DNA: TGCGCCAGCAGCCCCAATGCGATCATGAACACTGAAGCTTTCTTT. Its translation is CASSPNAIMNTEAFF.

This clonotype was seen repeatedly, ten times or more. An end of the junction differs from the germline gene, which may be a read error. The rearrangement joins TRBV5-1 to TRBJ2-1; 7 nucleotides agree with TRBD1. The CDR3 spans 15 residues. Germline V lookup: CDR1 SGHRS, CDR2 YFSETQ. CDR3 in DNA: TGTGCCAGCAGTTTAGGGGGCGGGTCCTACAATGAGCAGTTCTTC. Its protein is CASSLGGGSYNEQFF.

The chain carries TRBV20-1 and TRBJ2-3; unclear D gene. V lost 4 bases and J lost 0, with 5 bases in between. The CDR3 consists of 12 residues. Germline CDR1 reads DFQATT; CDR2 reads SNEGSKA (reference sequence). CDR3 DNA: TGCAGTGCTACGCGAAGCACAGATACGCAGTATTTT. It yields the protein CSATRSTDTQYF.

This clonotype turned up a few times. The chain combines TRBV12-3 or TRBV12-4 with TRBJ1-6; a possible D gene is TRBD1 (5 bases). Trimming cost V 4 bases and J 8 bases, with 6 bases left between them. The CDR3 sequence is 12 residues long. CDR3 residues: CASSWDYSPLHF. The CDR3 DNA is TGTGCCAGCAGTTGGGACTATTCACCCCTCCACTTT.

CDR3 in DNA: TGCAGTGCTAGAGGACAGGGGGCGCCGGGGACTGAAGCTTTCTTT. This gives the protein CSARGQGAPGTEAFF. This chain connects TRBV20-1 to TRBJ1-1, with TRBD1 matching 10 bases. CDR1 DFQATT and CDR2 SNEGSKA come from the germline V gene (reference sequence). V trimming: 1 base; J trimming: 5 bases; junction bases outside the gene matches: 7. CDR3 length: 15 residues.

This clonotype has only a few counts. V usage is TRBV7-9 and J usage is TRBJ2-3; perhaps TRBD2 as D (7 bases). Germline assignment: CDR1 SEHNR and CDR2 FQNEAQ (reference sequence). The V gene lost 5 bases and the J gene lost 1 base, with 16 bases spanning the gap. This CDR3 comprises 16 residues. The CDR3 here is CASSPLGGPGTDTQYF. The CDR3 nucleotides are TGTGCCAGCAGCCCCCTGGGGGGGCCGGGCACAGATACGCAGTATTTT.

This clonotype was observed many times. The chain links TRBV4-3 to TRBJ1-2; D is ambiguous. The CDR3 loop spans 16 amino acids. Trimming shortened V by 1 base and J by 4 bases, and 16 bases separated the two germline ends. From germline, CDR1 is LGHNA and CDR2 YSLEER. The CDR3 spells CASSQGVAVAGYGYTF. In nucleotides, the CDR3 is TGCGCCAGCAGCCAAGGAGTCGCCGTCGCAGGCTATGGCTACACCTTC.

This clonotype was picked up a small number of times. This rearrangement joins TRBV20-1 to TRBJ1-2; D perhaps matches TRBD1 (6 bases). The germline V and J ends were trimmed by 5 bases and 3 bases, with 16 bases remaining between them. This CDR3 has 14 amino acids. Germline V gene lookup returns CDR1 DFQATT and CDR2 SNEGSKA (reference sequence). The CDR3 region has the DNA TGCAGTGCTTCCCTGAGGGGGGCTTACTATGGCTACACCTTC. This codes for CSASLRGAYYGYTF.

This clonotype was recorded a few times. The V gene is TRBV7-2, the J gene TRBJ2-1; 7 bases align to TRBD1. This CDR3 has 16 residues. Germline V gene lookup returns CDR1 SGHTA and CDR2 FQGNSA. The ends lost 3 bases at V and 7 bases at J; junction bases unmatched: 12. This CDR3 reads CASSFWSGTGENEQFF. CDR3 in DNA: TGTGCCAGCAGCTTTTGGAGCGGCACAGGGGAAAATGAGCAGTTCTTC.

This clonotype was seen at least ten times. The chain combines TRBV5-1 with TRBJ1-2, with 8 bases lining up with TRBD1. V lost 4 bases and J lost 6; bases outside the gene matches: 8. The CDR3 consists of 14 residues. The germline CDR1 and CDR2 sequences are SGHRS and YFSETQ. The CDR3 protein is CASSRNGQGHGYTF. For the CDR3, the DNA is TGCGCCAGCAGCCGAAACGGACAGGGTCATGGCTACACCTTC.